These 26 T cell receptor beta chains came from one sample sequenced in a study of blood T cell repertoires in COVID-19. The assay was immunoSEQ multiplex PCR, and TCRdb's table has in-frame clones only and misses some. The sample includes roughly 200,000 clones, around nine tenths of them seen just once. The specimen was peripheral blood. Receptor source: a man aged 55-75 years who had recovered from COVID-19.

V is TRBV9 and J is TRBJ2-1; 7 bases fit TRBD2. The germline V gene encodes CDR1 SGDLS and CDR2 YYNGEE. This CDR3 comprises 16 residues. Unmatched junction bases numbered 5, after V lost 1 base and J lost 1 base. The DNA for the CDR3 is TGTGCCAGCAGCGTATCCCTAGCGGTTTCCTACAATGAGCAGTTCTTC. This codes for CASSVSLAVSYNEQFF.

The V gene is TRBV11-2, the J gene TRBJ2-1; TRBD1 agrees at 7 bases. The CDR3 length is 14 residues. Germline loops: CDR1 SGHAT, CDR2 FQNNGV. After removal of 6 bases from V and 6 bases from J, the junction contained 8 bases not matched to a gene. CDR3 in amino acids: CASRRTGGINEQFF. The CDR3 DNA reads TGTGCCAGCAGGCGGACAGGAGGTATCAATGAGCAGTTCTTC.

The CDR3 coding sequence is TGCGCCAGCAGCCCGACAGGGGGCGCGACTGAAGCTTTCTTT. Protein: CASSPTGGATEAFF. The rearrangement joins TRBV5-1 to TRBJ1-1, with 10 bases fitting TRBD1. Looked up from germline, CDR1 is SGHRS and CDR2 is YFSETQ. Germline trimming cut 4 bases from V and 5 bases from J; bases unmatched to any gene: 5. This CDR3 is built from 14 residues. The whole variable domain, filled in from reference TRBV5-1 and TRBJ1-1, reads KAGVTQTPRYLIKTRGQQVTLSCSPISGHRSVSWYQQTPGQGLQFLFEYFSETQRNKGNFPGRFSGRQFSNSRSEMNVSTLELGDSALYLCASSPTGGATEAFFGQGTRLTVV.

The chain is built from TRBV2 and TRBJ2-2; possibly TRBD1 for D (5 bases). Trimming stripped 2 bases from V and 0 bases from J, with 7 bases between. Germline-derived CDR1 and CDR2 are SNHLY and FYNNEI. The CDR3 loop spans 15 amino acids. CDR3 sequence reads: CASSEMTANTGELFF. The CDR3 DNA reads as TGTGCCAGCAGTGAAATGACAGCGAACACCGGGGAGCTGTTTTTT.

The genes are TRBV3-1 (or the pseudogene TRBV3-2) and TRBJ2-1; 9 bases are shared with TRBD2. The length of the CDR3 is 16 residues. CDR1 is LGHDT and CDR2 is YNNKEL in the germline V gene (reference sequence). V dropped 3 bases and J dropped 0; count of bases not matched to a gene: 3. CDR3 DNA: TGTGCCAGCAGCCATTGGACTAGCGCCTCCTACAATGAGCAGTTCTTC. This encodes CASSHWTSASYNEQFF.

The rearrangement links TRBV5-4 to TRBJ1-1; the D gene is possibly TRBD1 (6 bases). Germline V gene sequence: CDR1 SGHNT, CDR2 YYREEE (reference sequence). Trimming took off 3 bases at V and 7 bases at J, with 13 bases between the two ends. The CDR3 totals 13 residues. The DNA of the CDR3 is TGTGCCAGCAGCTCGGGACAACTCCTTGAAGCTTTCTTT. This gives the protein CASSSGQLLEAFF. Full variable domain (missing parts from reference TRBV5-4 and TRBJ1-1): ETGVTQSPTHLIKTRGQQVTLRCSSQSGHNTVSWYQQALGQGPQFIFQYYREEENGRGNFPPRFSGLQFPNYSSELNVNALELDDSALYLCASSSGQLLEAFFGQGTRLTVV.

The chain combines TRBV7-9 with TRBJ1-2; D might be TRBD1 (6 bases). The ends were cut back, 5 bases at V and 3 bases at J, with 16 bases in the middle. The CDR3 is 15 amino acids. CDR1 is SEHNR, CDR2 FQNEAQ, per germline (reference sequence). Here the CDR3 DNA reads TGTGCCAGCAGCCTTGGGGGGGCCGGGGACTATGGCTACACCTTC. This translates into CASSLGGAGDYGYTF.

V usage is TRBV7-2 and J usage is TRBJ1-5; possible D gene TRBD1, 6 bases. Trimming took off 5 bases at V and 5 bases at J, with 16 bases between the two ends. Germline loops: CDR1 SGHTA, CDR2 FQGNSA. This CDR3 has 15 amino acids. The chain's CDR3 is CASSITPGADQPQHF. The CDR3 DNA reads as TGTGCCAGCAGCATAACACCAGGGGCAGATCAGCCCCAGCATTTT. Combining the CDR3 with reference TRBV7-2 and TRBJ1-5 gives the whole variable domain GAGVSQSPSNKVTEKGKDVELRCDPISGHTALYWYRQSLGQGLEFLIYFQGNSAPDKSGLPSDRFSAERTGGSVSTLTIQRTQQEDSAVYLCASSITPGADQPQHFGDGTRLSIL.

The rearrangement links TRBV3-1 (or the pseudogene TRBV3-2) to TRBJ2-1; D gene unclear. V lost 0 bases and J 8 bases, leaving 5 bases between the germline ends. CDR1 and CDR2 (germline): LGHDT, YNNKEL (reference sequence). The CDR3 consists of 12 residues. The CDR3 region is CASSQDSYEQFF. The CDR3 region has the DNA TGTGCCAGCAGCCAAGATAGCTATGAGCAGTTCTTC.

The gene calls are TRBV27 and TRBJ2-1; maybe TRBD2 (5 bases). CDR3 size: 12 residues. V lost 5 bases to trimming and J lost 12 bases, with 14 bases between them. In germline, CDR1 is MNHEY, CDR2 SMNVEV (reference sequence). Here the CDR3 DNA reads TGTGCCAGCAGTCGGGTAGGAGAGGGGCAGTTCTTC. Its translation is CASSRVGEGQFF.

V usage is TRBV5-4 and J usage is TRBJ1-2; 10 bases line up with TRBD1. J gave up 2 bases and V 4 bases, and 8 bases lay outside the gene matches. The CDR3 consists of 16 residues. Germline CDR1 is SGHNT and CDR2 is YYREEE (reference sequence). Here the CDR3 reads CASSPGQGRTNYGYTF. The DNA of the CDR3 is TGTGCCAGCAGCCCGGGACAGGGGCGAACCAACTATGGCTACACCTTC. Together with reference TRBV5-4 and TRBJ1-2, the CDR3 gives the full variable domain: ETGVTQSPTHLIKTRGQQVTLRCSSQSGHNTVSWYQQALGQGPQFIFQYYREEENGRGNFPPRFSGLQFPNYSSELNVNALELDDSALYLCASSPGQGRTNYGYTFGSGTRLTVV.

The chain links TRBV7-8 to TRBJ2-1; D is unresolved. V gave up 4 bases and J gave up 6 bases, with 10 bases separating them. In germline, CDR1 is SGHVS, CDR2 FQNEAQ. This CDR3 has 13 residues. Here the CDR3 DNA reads TGTGCCAGCAGCTCCCTATTGGTCAATGAGCAGTTCTTC. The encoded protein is CASSSLLVNEQFF.

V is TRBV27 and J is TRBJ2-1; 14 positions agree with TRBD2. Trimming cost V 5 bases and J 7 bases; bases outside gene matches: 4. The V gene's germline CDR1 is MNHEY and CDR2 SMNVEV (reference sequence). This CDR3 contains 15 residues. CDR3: CASSVRLAGGNEQFF. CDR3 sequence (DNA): TGTGCCAGCAGTGTAAGACTAGCGGGAGGGAATGAGCAGTTCTTC.

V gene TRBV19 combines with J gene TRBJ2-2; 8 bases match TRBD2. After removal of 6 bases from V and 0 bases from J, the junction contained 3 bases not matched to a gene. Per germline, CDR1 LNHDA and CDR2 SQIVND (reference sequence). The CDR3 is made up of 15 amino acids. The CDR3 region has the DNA TGTGCCAGTAGGATTAGCGGGACGAACACCGGGGAGCTGTTTTTT. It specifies CASRISGTNTGELFF.

CDR3 DNA: TGTGCCAGCAGTCTACAGGGAACTGAAGCTTTCTTT. Its translation: CASSLQGTEAFF. The chain uses TRBV6-5 and TRBJ1-1; maybe TRBD1 (6 bases). Trimming removed 5 bases at V and 5 bases at J, with 9 bases between. Germline V gene data show CDR1 as MNHEY and CDR2 as SVGAGI. The CDR3 consists of 12 residues.

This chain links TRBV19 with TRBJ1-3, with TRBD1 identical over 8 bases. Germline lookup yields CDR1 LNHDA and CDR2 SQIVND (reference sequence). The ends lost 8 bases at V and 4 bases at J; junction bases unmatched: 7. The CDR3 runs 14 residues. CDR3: CASLDRDRGNTIYF. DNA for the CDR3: TGTGCCAGTTTGGACAGGGATAGAGGAAACACCATATATTTT.

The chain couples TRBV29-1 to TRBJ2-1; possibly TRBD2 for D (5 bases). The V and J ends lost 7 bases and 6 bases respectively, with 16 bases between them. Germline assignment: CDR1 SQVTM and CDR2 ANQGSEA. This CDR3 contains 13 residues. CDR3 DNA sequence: TGCAGCGCCGGGATAGCCTCTGCCAATGAGCAGTTCTTC. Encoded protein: CSAGIASANEQFF.

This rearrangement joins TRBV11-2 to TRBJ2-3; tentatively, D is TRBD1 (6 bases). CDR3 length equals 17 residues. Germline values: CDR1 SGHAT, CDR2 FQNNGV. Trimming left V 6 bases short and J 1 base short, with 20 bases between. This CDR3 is CASSHTSQGSGTDTQYF. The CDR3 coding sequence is TGTGCCAGCAGTCACACCTCCCAGGGGTCTGGCACAGATACGCAGTATTTT.

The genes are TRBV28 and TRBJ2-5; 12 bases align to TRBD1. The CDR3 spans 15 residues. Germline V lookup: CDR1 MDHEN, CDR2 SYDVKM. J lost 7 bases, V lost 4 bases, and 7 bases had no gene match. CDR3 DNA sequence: TGTGCCAGCAGTTCTCCGGGACAGGGGGCTGGGACCCAGTACTTC. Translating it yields CASSSPGQGAGTQYF. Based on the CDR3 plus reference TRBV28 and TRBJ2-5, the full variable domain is DVKVTQSSRYLVKRTGEKVFLECVQDMDHENMFWYRQDPGLGLRLIYFSYDVKMKEKGDIPEGYSVSREKKERFSLILESASTNQTSMYLCASSSPGQGAGTQYFGPGTRLLVL.

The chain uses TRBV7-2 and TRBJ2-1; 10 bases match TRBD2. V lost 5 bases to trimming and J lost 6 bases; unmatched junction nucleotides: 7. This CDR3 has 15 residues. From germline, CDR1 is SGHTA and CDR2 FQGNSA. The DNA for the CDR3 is TGTGCCAGCAGCGCCGTAGCGGGGGGACTCAATGAGCAGTTCTTC. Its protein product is CASSAVAGGLNEQFF.

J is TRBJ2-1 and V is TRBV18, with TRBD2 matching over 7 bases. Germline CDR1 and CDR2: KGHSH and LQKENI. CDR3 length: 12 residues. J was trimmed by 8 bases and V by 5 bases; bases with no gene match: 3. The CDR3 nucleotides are TGTGCCAGCTCAGGAACTAGCGATGAGCAGTTCTTC. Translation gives CASSGTSDEQFF.

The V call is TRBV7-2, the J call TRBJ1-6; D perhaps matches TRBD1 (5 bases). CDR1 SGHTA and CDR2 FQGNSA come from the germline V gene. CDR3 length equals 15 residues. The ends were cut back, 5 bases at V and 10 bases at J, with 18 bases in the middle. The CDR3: CASSLGLLPPSPLHF. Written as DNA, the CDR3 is TGTGCCAGCAGCCTGGGGCTGCTACCCCCCTCACCCCTCCACTTT.

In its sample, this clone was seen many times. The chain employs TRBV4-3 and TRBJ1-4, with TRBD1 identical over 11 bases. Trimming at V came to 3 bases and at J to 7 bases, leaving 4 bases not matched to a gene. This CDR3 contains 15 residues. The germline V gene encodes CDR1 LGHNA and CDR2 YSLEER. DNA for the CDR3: TGCGCCAGCAGCCAGACCGGGACAGGGGGTGAAAAACTGTTTTTT. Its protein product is CASSQTGTGGEKLFF.

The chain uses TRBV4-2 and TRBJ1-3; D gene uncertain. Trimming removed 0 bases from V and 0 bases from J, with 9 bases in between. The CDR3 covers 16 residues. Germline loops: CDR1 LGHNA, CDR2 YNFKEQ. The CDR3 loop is CASSQDRQHSGNTIYF. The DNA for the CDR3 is TGTGCCAGCAGCCAAGACAGGCAACACTCTGGAAACACCATATATTTT.

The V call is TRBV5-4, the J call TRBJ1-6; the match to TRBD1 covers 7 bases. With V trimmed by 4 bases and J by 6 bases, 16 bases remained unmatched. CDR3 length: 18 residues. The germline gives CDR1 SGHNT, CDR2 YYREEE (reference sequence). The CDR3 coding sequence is TGTGCCAGCAGCGCCCGTCAGGGGGGAGGAGCGAGTAATTCACCCCTCCACTTT. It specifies CASSARQGGGASNSPLHF.

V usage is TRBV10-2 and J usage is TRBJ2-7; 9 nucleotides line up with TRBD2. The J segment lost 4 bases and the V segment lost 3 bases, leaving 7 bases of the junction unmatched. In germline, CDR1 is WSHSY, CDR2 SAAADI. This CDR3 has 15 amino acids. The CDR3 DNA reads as TGCGCCAGCAGTGAAAGGAATAGCGGGAGATACGAGCAGTACTTC. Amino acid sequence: CASSERNSGRYEQYF.